This T cell receptor beta chain is drawn from a study of blood T cells in healthy people across ages. A sample-barcoded 5' primer and a J-beta primer mix were used in a second PCR of about 6 to 11 cycles. A template-switch adaptor with 12 random nucleotides tagged each cDNA molecule. TCRdb re-called the 5' RACE reads through MiXCR, storing one row per CDR3 protein. The sample includes some 780,000 distinct CDR3 sequences, approximately 53% of them seen just once. Germline CDR1 and CDR2: SGHTA and FQGTGA. Deletions cut 5 bases from V and 3 bases from J, with 16 bases between. CDR3 size: 15 residues. This TCR was sampled from a middle-aged man in good health. V is TRBV7-3 and J is TRBJ2-5; D tentatively fits TRBD1 or TRBD2 (5 bases each). Material: blood. CDR3 DNA sequence: TGTGCCAGCAGCCCGAGGGGAGACACTAAAGAGACCCAGTACTTC. Its translation: CASSPRGDTKETQYF. Filled out from reference TRBV7-3 and TRBJ2-5, the complete variable domain reads GAGVSQTPSNKVTEKGKYVELRCDPISGHTALYWYRQSLGQGPEFLIYFQGTGAADDSGLPNDRFFAVRPEGSVSTLKIQRTERGDSAVYLCASSPRGDTKETQYFGPGTRLLVL.